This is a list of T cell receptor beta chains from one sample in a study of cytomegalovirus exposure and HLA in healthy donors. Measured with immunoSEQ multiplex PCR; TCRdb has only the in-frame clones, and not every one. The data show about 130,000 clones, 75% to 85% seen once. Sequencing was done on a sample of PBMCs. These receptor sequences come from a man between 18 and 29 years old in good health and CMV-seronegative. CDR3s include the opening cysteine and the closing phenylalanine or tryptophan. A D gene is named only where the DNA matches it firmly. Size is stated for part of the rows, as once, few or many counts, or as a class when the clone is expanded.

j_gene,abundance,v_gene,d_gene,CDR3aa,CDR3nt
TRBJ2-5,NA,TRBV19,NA,CASSPLAQETQYF,TGTGCCAGTAGTCCTTTGGCTCAAGAGACCCAGTACTTC
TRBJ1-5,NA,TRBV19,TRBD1,CASMDGQGNQPQHF,TGTGCCAGTATGGACGGACAGGGTAATCAGCCCCAGCATTTT
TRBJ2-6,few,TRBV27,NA,CASSFEVSSGANVLTF,TGTGCCAGCAGTTTTGAGGTCTCCTCTGGGGCCAACGTCCTGACTTTC
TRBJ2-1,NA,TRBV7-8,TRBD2,CASSLGRTSGLGNEQFF,TGTGCCAGCAGCTTAGGACGGACTAGCGGGCTTGGAAATGAGCAGTTCTTC
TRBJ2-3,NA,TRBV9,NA,CASSVVEGYTTYF,TGTGCCAGCAGCGTAGTAGAAGGTTATACTACGTATTTT
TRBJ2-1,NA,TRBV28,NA,CASSRSRLFSANNEQFF,TGTGCCAGCAGCCGCTCCCGACTTTTCTCGGCCAACAATGAGCAGTTCTTC
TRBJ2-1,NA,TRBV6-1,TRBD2,CASSELGLARSSYNEQFF,TGTGCCAGCAGTGAACTGGGACTAGCGCGGAGCTCCTACAATGAGCAGTTCTTC
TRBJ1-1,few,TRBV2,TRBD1,CASSEDRGYTEAFF,TGTGCCAGCAGTGAAGACAGGGGCTACACTGAAGCTTTCTTT
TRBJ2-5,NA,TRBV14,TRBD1,CASSHSRDRDQETQYF,TGTGCCAGCAGCCATAGTCGGGACAGAGACCAAGAGACCCAGTACTTC
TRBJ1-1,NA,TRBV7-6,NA,CASSLNGHREAFF,TGTGCCAGCAGCCTTAACGGACACCGAGAAGCTTTCTTT
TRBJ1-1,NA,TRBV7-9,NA,CASSLALGGGVATEAFF,TGTGCCAGCAGCTTAGCGCTGGGGGGAGGGGTGGCCACTGAAGCTTTCTTT
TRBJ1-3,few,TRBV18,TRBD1,CASSTGQENTIYF,TGTGCCAGCTCAACCGGACAGGAAAACACCATATATTTT
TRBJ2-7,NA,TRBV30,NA,CAWSWAEDEQYF,TGTGCCTGGAGTTGGGCAGAAGACGAGCAGTACTTC
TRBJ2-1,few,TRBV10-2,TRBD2,CASSPAGDEQFF,TGCGCCAGCAGTCCAGCGGGAGATGAGCAGTTCTTC
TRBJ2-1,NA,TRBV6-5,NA,CASSYSGEYNEQFF,TGTGCCAGCAGTTACTCTGGGGAGTACAATGAGCAGTTCTTC
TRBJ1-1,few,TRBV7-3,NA,CASSPGSYTEAFF,TGTGCCAGCAGCCCGGGATCTTACACTGAAGCTTTCTTT
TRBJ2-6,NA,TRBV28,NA,CASRGGGVSGANVLTF,TGTGCCAGCAGGGGGGGTGGCGTCTCTGGGGCCAACGTCCTGACTTTC
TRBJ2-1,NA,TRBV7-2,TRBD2,CASSQTIASGDINEQFF,TGTGCCAGCAGCCAAACCATAGCAAGCGGGGATATAAATGAGCAGTTCTTC
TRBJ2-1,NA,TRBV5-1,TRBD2,CASSLSGGSSYNEQFF,TGCGCCAGCAGCTTGTCTGGCGGGAGCTCCTACAATGAGCAGTTCTTC
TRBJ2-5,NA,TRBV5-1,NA,CASSLAPNGMETQYF,TGCGCCAGCAGCTTGGCCCCCAACGGGATGGAGACCCAGTACTTC
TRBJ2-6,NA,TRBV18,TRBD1,CASSPGSGRGSSGANVLTF,TGTGCCAGCTCACCCGGAAGCGGCAGGGGGAGCTCTGGGGCCAACGTCCTGACTTTC
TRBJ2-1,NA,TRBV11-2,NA,CASSYSSYNEQFF,TGTGCCAGCAGCTATAGCTCCTACAATGAGCAGTTCTTC
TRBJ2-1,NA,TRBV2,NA,CASNLARREQFF,TGTGCCAGCAATCTAGCGAGACGGGAGCAGTTCTTC
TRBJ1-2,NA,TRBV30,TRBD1,CACYDRERGGYTF,TGTGCTTGCTATGACAGGGAAAGGGGTGGCTACACCTTC
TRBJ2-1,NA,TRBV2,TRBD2,CASGLGLAGARNEQFF,TGTGCCAGCGGGCTCGGGCTAGCGGGAGCTCGGAATGAGCAGTTCTTC
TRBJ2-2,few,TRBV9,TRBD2,CASSVGDSGRTGELFF,TGTGCCAGCAGCGTAGGGGATAGCGGGAGGACCGGGGAGCTGTTTTTT
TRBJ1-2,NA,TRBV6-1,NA,CASSEVPGRGSPGYTF,TGTGCCAGCAGTGAAGTCCCAGGGAGGGGAAGCCCGGGCTACACCTTC
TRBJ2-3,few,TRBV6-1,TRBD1,CASSEETGKGTDTQYF,TGTGCCAGCAGTGAAGAGACAGGGAAAGGCACAGATACGCAGTATTTT
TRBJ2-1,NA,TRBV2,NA,CASSEARSSYNEQFF,TGTGCCAGCAGTGAAGCGAGGAGCTCCTACAATGAGCAGTTCTTC
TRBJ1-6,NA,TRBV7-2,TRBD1,CASSLVTGQGGFALHF,TGTGCCAGCAGCTTAGTGACGGGACAGGGGGGTTTTGCCCTCCACTTT
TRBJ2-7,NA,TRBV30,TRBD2,CAWSVPSGGSTYEQYF,TGTGCCTGGAGTGTCCCTAGCGGGGGATCTACCTACGAGCAGTACTTC
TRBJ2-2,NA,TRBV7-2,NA,CASSPQGRNSGELFF,TGTGCCAGCAGCCCACAGGGAAGAAACAGCGGGGAGCTGTTTTTT
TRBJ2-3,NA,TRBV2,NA,CAGQTRRTDTQYF,TGTGCCGGACAGACAAGACGCACAGATACGCAGTATTTT
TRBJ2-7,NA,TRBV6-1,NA,CASSEEAYYEQYF,TGTGCCAGCAGTGAGGAGGCTTACTACGAGCAGTACTTC
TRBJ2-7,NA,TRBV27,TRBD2,CASSPQASGSSYEQYF,TGTGCCAGCAGTCCCCAGGCTAGCGGGAGCTCCTACGAGCAGTACTTC
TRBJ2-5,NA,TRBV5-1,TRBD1,CASSLGGTGTQETQYF,TGCGCCAGCAGCTTGGGCGGGACAGGGACCCAAGAGACCCAGTACTTC
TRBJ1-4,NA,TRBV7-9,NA,CASSSFQGPEKLFF,TGTGCCAGCAGCTCGTTCCAGGGTCCTGAAAAACTGTTTTTT
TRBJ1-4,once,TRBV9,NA,CASSEKPGHFNEKLFF,TGTGCCAGCAGCGAAAAACCGGGACATTTTAATGAAAAACTGTTTTTT
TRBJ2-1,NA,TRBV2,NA,CASSLQEESNEQFF,TGTGCCAGCAGTCTTCAGGAGGAAAGCAATGAGCAGTTCTTC
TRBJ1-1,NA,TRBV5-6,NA,CASSSGHRNTEAFF,TGTGCCAGCAGCTCCGGCCACAGGAACACTGAAGCTTTCTTT
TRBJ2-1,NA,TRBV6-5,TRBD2,CASSRTSGSYNEQFF,TGTGCTAGCAGCCGAACTAGCGGATCCTACAATGAGCAGTTCTTC
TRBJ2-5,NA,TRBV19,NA,CASSSDRRLQETQYF,TGTGCCAGTAGTTCTGACAGGCGACTCCAAGAGACCCAGTACTTC
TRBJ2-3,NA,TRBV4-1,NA,CASSQDGPVRPTDTQYF,TGCGCCAGCAGCCAAGATGGTCCAGTACGCCCCACAGATACGCAGTATTTT
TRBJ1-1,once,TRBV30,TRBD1,CAWGYRRTGTEAFF,TGTGCCTGGGGCTACAGACGGACAGGGACTGAAGCTTTCTTT
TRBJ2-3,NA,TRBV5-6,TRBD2,CATSLAGRTDTQYF,TGTGCCACCAGCCTAGCGGGAAGGACAGATACGCAGTATTTT
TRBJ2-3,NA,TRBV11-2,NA,CASRSQASSTDTQYF,TGTGCCAGCCGTTCCCAAGCGAGTAGCACAGATACGCAGTATTTT
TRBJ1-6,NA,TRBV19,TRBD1,CASSTIGTGEGSPLHF,TGTGCCAGTAGTACCATTGGGACAGGGGAAGGTTCACCCCTCCACTTT
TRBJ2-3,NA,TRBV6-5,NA,CASSYDPSWDTQYF,TGTGCCAGCAGTTACGATCCTAGTTGGGATACGCAGTATTTT
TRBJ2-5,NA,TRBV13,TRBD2,CASSEQGLAGQGGIQETQYF,TGTGCCAGCAGCGAGCAGGGACTAGCGGGCCAGGGGGGGATTCAAGAGACCCAGTACTTC
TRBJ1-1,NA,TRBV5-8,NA,CASSLLQGHTEAFF,TGTGCCAGCAGCTTGTTACAGGGCCACACTGAAGCTTTCTTT
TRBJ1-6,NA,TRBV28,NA,CASSFLVQPESNSPLHF,TGTGCCAGCAGTTTCCTCGTACAGCCCGAATCTAATTCACCCCTCCACTTT
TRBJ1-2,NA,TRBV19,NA,CASSQGPGYTF,TGTGCCAGTAGCCAGGGTCCTGGCTACACCTTC
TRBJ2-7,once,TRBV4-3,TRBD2,CASSQVRGGNEQYF,TGCGCCAGCAGCCAAGTGCGCGGGGGAAACGAGCAGTACTTC
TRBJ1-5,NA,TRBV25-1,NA,CASSVAGSNQPQHF,TGTGCCAGCAGTGTGGCAGGGAGCAATCAGCCCCAGCATTTT
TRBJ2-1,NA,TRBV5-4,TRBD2,CASSSSSGSNEQFF,TGTGCCAGCAGCTCGTCTAGCGGGAGTAATGAGCAGTTCTTC
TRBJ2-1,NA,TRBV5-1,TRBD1,CASSPGTGGDEQFF,TGCGCCAGCAGCCCCGGGACAGGGGGCGATGAGCAGTTCTTC
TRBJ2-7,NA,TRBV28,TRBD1,CASSSYGGTANYEQYF,TGTGCCAGCAGCAGCTACGGTGGGACAGCTAACTACGAGCAGTACTTC
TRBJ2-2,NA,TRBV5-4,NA,CASSSYSVGELFF,TGTGCCAGCAGCTCTTATAGTGTAGGGGAGCTGTTTTTT
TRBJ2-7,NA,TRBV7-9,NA,CASSRGTASYEQYF,TGTGCCAGCAGCCGTGGGACTGCCTCCTACGAGCAGTACTTC